This TCR beta chain was recovered during a study of T cell responses to AZD1222 COVID-19 vaccine. Points from the study as a whole: Unmutated variant regions are reportedly the target of nearly half of TCRs that are spike-specific.

Here immunoSEQ multiplex PCR was the method, and the copy in TCRdb shows in-frame clones only, minus some. The data contain around 94,000 clones, about 88% of them singletons. CDR1 is LGHNA, CDR2 YSLEER, per germline. V lost 0 bases and J lost 7; bases outside the gene matches: 8. The CDR3 is 15 residues long. Notes on this clone: What it recognizes is unknown.

The sequence was obtained from an adult in good health. This sequence joins TRBV4-3 and TRBJ1-1; 7 nucleotides align to TRBD1. The sample here was peripheral blood, taken on day 0 of AZD1222 vaccination. CDR3 sequence: CASSQDRGTALEAFF. DNA for the CDR3: TGCGCCAGCAGCCAAGATCGGGGGACAGCACTTGAAGCTTTCTTT.